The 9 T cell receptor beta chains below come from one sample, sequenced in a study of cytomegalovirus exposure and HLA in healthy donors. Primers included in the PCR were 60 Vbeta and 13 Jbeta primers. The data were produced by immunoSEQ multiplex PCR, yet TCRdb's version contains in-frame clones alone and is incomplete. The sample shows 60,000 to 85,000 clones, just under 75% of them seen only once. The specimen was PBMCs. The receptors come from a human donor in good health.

The CDR3 DNA follows: TGTGCCATCAGTGGTTGGGGGGGCACTGAAGCTTTCTTT. This codes for CAISGWGGTEAFF. The chain is built from TRBV10-3 and TRBJ1-1; the D gene is possibly TRBD1 (5 bases). Between the trimmed V and J ends, which lost 4 bases and 4 bases, there was a span of 10 bases. The CDR3 has 13 residues. Germline V gene data show CDR1 as ENHRY and CDR2 as SYGVKD.

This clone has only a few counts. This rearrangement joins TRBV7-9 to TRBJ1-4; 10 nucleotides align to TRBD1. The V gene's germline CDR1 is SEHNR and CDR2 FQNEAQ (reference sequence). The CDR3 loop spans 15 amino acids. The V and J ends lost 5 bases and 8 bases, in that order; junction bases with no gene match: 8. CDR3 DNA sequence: TGTGCCAGCAGCGGACAGGGGGGTTTAGGCGAAAAACTGTTTTTT. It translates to CASSGQGGLGEKLFF.

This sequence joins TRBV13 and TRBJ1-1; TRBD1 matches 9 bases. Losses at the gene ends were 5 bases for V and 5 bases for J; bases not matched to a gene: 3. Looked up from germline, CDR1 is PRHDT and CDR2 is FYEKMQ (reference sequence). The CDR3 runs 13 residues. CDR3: CASSDRGGTEAFF. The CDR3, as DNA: TGTGCCAGCAGCGACAGGGGGGGAACTGAAGCTTTCTTT.

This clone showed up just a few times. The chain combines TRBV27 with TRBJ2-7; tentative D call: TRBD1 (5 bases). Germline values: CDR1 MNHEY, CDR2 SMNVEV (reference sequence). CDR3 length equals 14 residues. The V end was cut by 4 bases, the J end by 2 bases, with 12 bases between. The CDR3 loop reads CASSSRQPPYEQYF. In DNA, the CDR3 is TGTGCCAGCAGTTCGAGACAGCCTCCCTACGAGCAGTACTTC.

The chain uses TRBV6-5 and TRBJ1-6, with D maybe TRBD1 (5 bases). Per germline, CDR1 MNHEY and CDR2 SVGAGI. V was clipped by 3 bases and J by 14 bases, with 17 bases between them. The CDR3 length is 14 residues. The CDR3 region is CASSYSFDRDTLHF. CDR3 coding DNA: TGTGCCAGCAGTTATTCATTCGACAGAGACACCCTCCACTTT.

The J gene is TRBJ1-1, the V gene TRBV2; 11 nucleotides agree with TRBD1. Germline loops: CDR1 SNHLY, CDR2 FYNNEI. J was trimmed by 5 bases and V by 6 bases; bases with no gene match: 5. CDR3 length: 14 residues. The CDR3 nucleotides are TGTGCCAGCAGCTCGGACAGGGGGCAAACTGAAGCTTTCTTT. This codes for CASSSDRGQTEAFF. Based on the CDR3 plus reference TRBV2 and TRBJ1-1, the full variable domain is EPEVTQTPSHQVTQMGQEVILRCVPISNHLYFYWYRQILGQKVEFLVSFYNNEISEKSEIFDDQFSVERPDGSNFTLKIRSTKLEDSAMYFCASSSDRGQTEAFFGQGTRLTVV.

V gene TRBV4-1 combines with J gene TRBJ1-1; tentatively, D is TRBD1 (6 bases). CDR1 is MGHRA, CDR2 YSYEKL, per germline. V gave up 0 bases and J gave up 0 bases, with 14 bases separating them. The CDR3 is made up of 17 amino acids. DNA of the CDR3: TGCGCCAGCAGCCAAGAGAGGCCCGGGACACTGAACACTGAAGCTTTCTTT. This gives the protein CASSQERPGTLNTEAFF.

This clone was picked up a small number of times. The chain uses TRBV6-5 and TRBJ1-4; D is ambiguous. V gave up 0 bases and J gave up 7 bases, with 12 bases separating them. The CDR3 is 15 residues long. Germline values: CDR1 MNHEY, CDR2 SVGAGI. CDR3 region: CASSYSTGGGEKLFF. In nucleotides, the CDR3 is TGTGCCAGCAGTTACTCGACGGGAGGTGGTGAAAAACTGTTTTTT.

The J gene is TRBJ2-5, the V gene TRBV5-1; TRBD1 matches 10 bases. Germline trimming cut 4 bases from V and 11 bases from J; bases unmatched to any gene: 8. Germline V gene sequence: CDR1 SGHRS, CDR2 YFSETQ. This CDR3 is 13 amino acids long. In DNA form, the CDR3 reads TGCGCCAGCAGCCGACAGGGGGCGGAAGAGCAGTACTTC. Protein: CASSRQGAEEQYF.